Sequencing of this TCR beta chain was carried out in a study of blood T cell repertoires in COVID-19. Overall study: Samples came from the United States, Italy and Spain, spanning acute and convalescent COVID-19. Nucleic acid was either cDNA or gDNA, and it came from T cells, B-cell-depleted T cells, or PBMCs.

Participants were aged roughly 18 to 89 years from approximately 24 US areas. Membership in each cohort depended on participant-reported clinical history. Trimming shortened V by 0 bases and J by 7 bases, and 10 bases separated the two germline ends. The CDR3 extends over 14 amino acids. The germline CDR1 and CDR2 sequences are LGHDT and YNNKEL (reference sequence). This table comes from immunoSEQ multiplex PCR, and its TCRdb copy is limited to in-frame clones, with some not included. Among 150,000 or so clones listed, approximately 81% were seen once. A few counts support this clone. Sequencing used PBMCs or T cells enriched from blood (not recorded which). This clonotype was obtained from a man in his sixties who had recovered from COVID-19. The chain employs TRBV3-1 (or the pseudogene TRBV3-2) and TRBJ1-5; D is unresolved. CDR3 DNA sequence: TGTGCCAGCAGCCAAGACGGGTTTATGCAGCCCCAGCATTTT. Its translation is CASSQDGFMQPQHF.